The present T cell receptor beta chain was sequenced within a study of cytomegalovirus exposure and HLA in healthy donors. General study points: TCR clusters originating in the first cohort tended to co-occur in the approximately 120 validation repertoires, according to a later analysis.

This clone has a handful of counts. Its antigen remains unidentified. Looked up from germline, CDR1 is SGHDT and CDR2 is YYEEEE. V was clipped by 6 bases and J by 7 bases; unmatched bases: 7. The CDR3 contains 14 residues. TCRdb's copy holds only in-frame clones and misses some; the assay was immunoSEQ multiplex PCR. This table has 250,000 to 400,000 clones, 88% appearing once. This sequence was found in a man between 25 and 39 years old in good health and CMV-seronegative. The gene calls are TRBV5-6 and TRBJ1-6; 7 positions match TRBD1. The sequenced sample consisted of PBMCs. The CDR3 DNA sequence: TGTGCCAGCACCCTTTTGACAGGGAATTCACCCCTCCACTTT. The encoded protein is CASTLLTGNSPLHF. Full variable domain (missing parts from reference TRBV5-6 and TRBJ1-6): DAGVTQSPTHLIKTRGQQVTLRCSPKSGHDTVSWYQQALGQGPQFIFQYYEEEERQRGNFPDRFSGHQFPNYSSELNVNALLLGDSALYLCASTLLTGNSPLHFGNGTRLTVT.